The clone carrying this T cell receptor (beta chain) was found once. Sequencing was performed with immunoSEQ multiplex PCR; in TCRdb, only in-frame clones are kept and a portion is missing. The data contain 66,000 or so clones, around nine tenths of them seen just once; the ten biggest clones take up approximately 5.3%. The entry originates in a study of T cell changes during pregnancy in multiple sclerosis. The CDR3 extends over 15 amino acids. From germline, CDR1 is LNHDA and CDR2 SQIVND (reference sequence). V was trimmed by 5 bases and J by 2 bases, leaving 13 bases between them. The receptor was derived from a female donor with multiple sclerosis, enrolled in a pregnancy study. The chain carries TRBV19 and TRBJ1-3; tentatively, D is TRBD1 (6 bases). Sample: CD8+ T cells from peripheral blood mononuclear cells, taken before pregnancy. CDR3 bases: TGTGCCAGTAGTCTACGGACAGCCCCTGGAAACACCATATATTTT. This sequence encodes CASSLRTAPGNTIYF.